These 15 T cell receptor beta chains share one sample of origin, sequenced in a study of blood T cell repertoires in COVID-19 (dated by TCRdb to the early 2020s). The protocol used for the library was the immunoSEQ multiplex PCR assay. TCRdb took over this immuneACCESS table, retaining in-frame rearrangements with V and J assigned. Such tables are incomplete; in checked studies, under half of the missing clones stem from an unresolved V gene, and the remainder is unexplained. The sample table holds 150,000 to 180,000 clones, of which less than 95% were seen once. The leading ten clones occupy 0.55% of the sample. What was sequenced was peripheral blood. The receptors derive from a man over 45 with acute or convalescent COVID-19.

This chain uses TRBV28 with TRBJ2-7; 13 nucleotides align to TRBD2. Germline-derived CDR1 and CDR2 are MDHEN and SYDVKM. The CDR3 totals 19 residues. V lost 2 bases and J lost 1; bases outside the gene matches: 11. DNA for the CDR3: TGTGCCAGCAGTTTACTGACTAGCGGGAGGTACGTTGTGTCCTACGAGCAGTACTTC. Translating gives CASSLLTSGRYVVSYEQYF.

V gene TRBV5-4 combines with J gene TRBJ2-3; 14 nucleotides line up with TRBD2. Germline V gives CDR1 SGHNT, CDR2 YYREEE (reference sequence). The CDR3 sequence is 18 residues long. V gave up 4 bases and J gave up 7 bases; unmatched junction bases: 14. Here the CDR3 DNA reads TGTGCCAGCAGCAGACTAGCGGGGGGGGGATCCGTACAGAATACGCAGTATTTT. Translating it yields CASSRLAGGGSVQNTQYF.

The chain has TRBV6-6 and TRBJ1-5; possibly TRBD1 for D (6 bases). Trimming cost V 5 bases and J 0 bases, with 14 bases left between them. Germline V gives CDR1 MNHNY, CDR2 SVGAGI (reference sequence). The CDR3 loop spans 16 amino acids. CDR3 protein: CASSKSGTNSNQPQHF. The CDR3 coding sequence is TGTGCCAGCAGTAAATCCGGGACAAATAGCAATCAGCCCCAGCATTTT.

The gene calls are TRBV5-1 and TRBJ2-5, with TRBD1 identical over 9 bases. This CDR3 contains 16 residues. The germline gives CDR1 SGHRS, CDR2 YFSETQ. The V and J ends lost 0 bases and 6 bases, in that order; junction bases with no gene match: 9. CDR3: CASSLGGTGTPQTQYF. DNA for the CDR3: TGCGCCAGCAGCTTGGGGGGGACAGGGACCCCACAGACCCAGTACTTC. Using reference TRBV5-1 and TRBJ2-5 for the parts outside the CDR3, the full variable domain is KAGVTQTPRYLIKTRGQQVTLSCSPISGHRSVSWYQQTPGQGLQFLFEYFSETQRNKGNFPGRFSGRQFSNSRSEMNVSTLELGDSALYLCASSLGGTGTPQTQYFGPGTRLLVL.

The J gene is TRBJ2-2, the V gene TRBV2, with 10 bases fitting TRBD2. V trimming: 6 bases; J trimming: 7 bases; junction bases outside the gene matches: 8. The CDR3 sequence is 15 residues long. Germline CDR1 SNHLY, CDR2 FYNNEI. The CDR3 is CASSGPSGSFGELFF. In DNA form, the CDR3 reads TGTGCCAGCAGCGGGCCTAGCGGGAGTTTCGGGGAGCTGTTTTTT.

The chain couples TRBV4-1 to TRBJ1-2, with no clear D. The ends were cut back, 0 bases at V and 0 bases at J, with 11 bases in the middle. Germline values: CDR1 MGHRA, CDR2 YSYEKL. The CDR3 is made up of 16 amino acids. The CDR3 nucleotides read TGCGCCAGCAGCCAAGATCGAACACGTGCTAACTATGGCTACACCTTC. Residues: CASSQDRTRANYGYTF.

The genes are TRBV6-5 and TRBJ2-7; no clear D gene. Germline values: CDR1 MNHEY, CDR2 SVGAGI. The CDR3 is made up of 13 amino acids. The germline V and J ends were trimmed by 2 bases and 3 bases, with 8 bases remaining between them. CDR3 nucleotides: TGTGCCAGCAGTTACCGCGGCGGCTACGAGCAGTACTTC. Translated, it gives CASSYRGGYEQYF.

A single count supports this clone. V usage is TRBV10-2 and J usage is TRBJ2-3; 7 nucleotides align to TRBD1. Trimming took 6 bases from V and 0 from J; bases not matched to a gene: 6. The CDR3 is 15 amino acids. CDR1 is WSHSY, CDR2 SAAADI, per germline. CDR3 loop: CASRLGTVSTDTQYF. The DNA of the CDR3 is TGCGCCAGCAGACTCGGGACAGTTAGCACAGATACGCAGTATTTT.

The chain joins TRBV10-3 to TRBJ1-4; no firm D call. V lost 6 bases to trimming and J lost 7 bases, with 12 bases between them. Germline values: CDR1 ENHRY, CDR2 SYGVKD. The CDR3 contains 13 residues. CDR3 sequence (DNA): TGTGCCATCAGCGGAGGTCTGGGTGAAAAACTGTTTTTT. Translating it yields CAISGGLGEKLFF.

This clone showed up just once. The J gene is TRBJ2-1, the V gene TRBV29-1, with D maybe TRBD1 (6 bases). Trimming shortened V by 3 bases and J by 7 bases, and 13 bases separated the two germline ends. In germline, CDR1 is SQVTM, CDR2 ANQGSEA. The CDR3 runs to 13 residues. The CDR3 sequence is CSVDVGTLNEQFF. The CDR3 nucleotides are TGCAGCGTTGATGTCGGGACATTGAATGAGCAGTTCTTC.

Regarding this clone: Different DNA sequences within this sample yield the same CDR3. The genes are TRBV6-5 and TRBJ1-5; the match to TRBD1 covers 11 bases. The V and J ends lost 7 bases and 10 bases, in that order; junction bases with no gene match: 9. CDR3 size: 14 residues. Germline V gene sequence: CDR1 MNHEY, CDR2 SVGAGI. CDR3 sequence (DNA): TGTGCCAGCACCCCGGGACAGGGGGTACAACCCCAGCATTTT. Amino acid sequence: CASTPGQGVQPQHF.

The V and J genes are TRBV27 and TRBJ1-1, with TRBD1 matching over 11 bases. Germline V gene lookup returns CDR1 MNHEY and CDR2 SMNVEV (reference sequence). The CDR3 contains 15 residues. Unmatched junction bases numbered 5, after V lost 5 bases and J lost 3 bases. CDR3 sequence (DNA): TGTGCCAGCAGTGCCAGGACAGGGGGCTACACTGAAGCTTTCTTT. Residues: CASSARTGGYTEAFF.

V usage is TRBV2 and J usage is TRBJ2-4; a weak D match, TRBD2 (5 bases). The V end was cut by 1 base, the J end by 0 bases, with 7 bases between. The CDR3 has 15 amino acids. Germline assignment: CDR1 SNHLY and CDR2 FYNNEI. This CDR3 is CASSEVRGAKNIQYF. CDR3 nucleotides: TGTGCCAGCAGTGAAGTACGGGGAGCCAAAAACATTCAGTACTTC.

In its sample, this clone was seen a few times. This chain joins TRBV19 and TRBJ2-7; the match to TRBD2 covers 9 bases. V trimming: 3 bases; J trimming: 4 bases; junction bases outside the gene matches: 7. This CDR3 is 15 amino acids long. Looked up from germline, CDR1 is LNHDA and CDR2 is SQIVND (reference sequence). DNA of the CDR3: TGTGCCAGTAGTATCATCGGTAGCGGGAGTTACGAGCAGTACTTC. Its translation is CASSIIGSGSYEQYF.

The chain recombines TRBV28 with TRBJ2-1; 7 bases fit TRBD2. V trimming: 1 base; J trimming: 8 bases; junction bases outside the gene matches: 5. Per germline, CDR1 MDHEN and CDR2 SYDVKM. The CDR3 totals 14 residues. CDR3 region: CASSLSWEGYEQFF. DNA of the CDR3: TGTGCCAGCAGTTTATCGTGGGAGGGTTATGAGCAGTTCTTC.